Below, 13 T cell receptor beta chains from the same sample are listed, as sequenced in a study of tumor-infiltrating lymphocytes in primary liver carcinoma. A primer matching the constant region was used to make TCR beta cDNA from around 550 ng of total RNA. Libraries for TCR beta were built through three nested multiplex PCR rounds, which together made up a slightly modified ARM-PCR procedure. Primers for the first two PCR rounds were TRBV1-TRBV30 forward primers and a C-beta reverse primer (about 10 cycles per round). TCRdb recomputed calls from the multiplex PCR reads with MiXCR, one row per CDR3 protein. This sample has about 320,000 distinct CDR3 sequences, with 60% to 80% found just once. For blood RNA, unsorted whole blood served as the source, and germline DNA was extracted too. The sequencing input was peripheral blood. The receptors were gathered from a man aged 40-55 years with primary liver carcinoma and hepatitis B virus infection.

Comments on this clonotype: A read error may be the cause here, since a much bigger clone is one base away. As DNA, the CDR3 is TGTGCCAACGGGGTACTTGAGCAGTACTTC. This sequence encodes CANGVLEQYF. The genes are TRBV7-9 and TRBJ2-7, with TRBD2 as a possible D gene (5 bases). CDR3 size: 10 residues. Germline CDR1 SEHNR, CDR2 FQNEAQ (reference sequence). V was trimmed by 10 bases and J by 7 bases, leaving 11 bases between them.

Turning to this clonotype: Relative to the germline gene, one junction end is altered; a read error may explain this. This chain joins TRBV11-1 and TRBJ2-1, with no clear D. The germline gives CDR1 SGHAT, CDR2 FQDESV (reference sequence). The CDR3 is 12 amino acids. The CDR3: CASSLGPVEQVF. CDR3 nucleotides: TGTGCCAGCAGCTTAGGCCCGGTCGAGCAAGTCTTC.

As to this clonotype: The junction and the germline gene differ at one end; a read error may be behind it. The rearrangement links TRBV11-1 to TRBJ2-7; 9 nucleotides match TRBD1. CDR3 length: 15 residues. CDR1 and CDR2 from the germline V gene are SGHAT and FQDESV (reference sequence). For the CDR3, the DNA is TGTGCAAGCAGCTCAAGAGGGGGACAGGGAGACGAGCAGTACTTC. As protein: CASSSRGGQGDEQYF.

For this clonotype: This CDR3 is missing its conserved last phenylalanine or tryptophan, likely due to a read error. It is unclear where the CDR3 begins or ends on the DNA, so no DNA is shown, and the CDR3 is as TCRdb lists it. This chain links TRBV12-3 or TRBV12-4 with TRBJ1-1. Including both end residues, the CDR3 is 12 amino acids long. CDR3 protein: CASMESDTEAFL.

V usage is TRBV7-2 and J usage is TRBJ2-1; possibly TRBD2 for D (6 bases). V was trimmed by 7 bases and J by 4 bases, leaving 8 bases between them. CDR1 is SGHTA, CDR2 FQGNSA, per germline. The CDR3 runs 12 residues. The CDR3 nucleotides read TGTGCCAGCAACCGGGGGTACAATGAGCAGTTCTTC. Translating it yields CASNRGYNEQFF.

A few counts support this clonotype. The J gene is TRBJ2-1, the V gene TRBV6-6; perhaps D is TRBD1 or TRBD2 (5 bases each). The CDR3 runs 14 residues. CDR1 is MNHNY and CDR2 is SVGAGI in the germline V gene (reference sequence). The CDR3 spells CVSSYGTADSEQFF. In DNA form, the CDR3 reads TGTGTCAGTAGTTACGGGACGGCAGACAGTGAGCAGTTCTTC.

The rearrangement links TRBV5-1 to TRBJ1-5; no reliable D call. This CDR3 is built from 14 residues. With 0 bases removed from V and 4 bases from J, the gap between germline ends came to 8 bases. Germline V lookup: CDR1 SGHRS, CDR2 YFSETQ. This chain's CDR3 is CASSLGNENQPQHF. The CDR3 DNA is TGCGCCAGCAGCTTGGGTAATGAGAATCAGCCCCAGCATTTT.

This clonotype was recorded many times. V and J are TRBV11-2 and TRBJ2-2, with D tentatively TRBD2 (5 bases). Germline-derived CDR1 and CDR2 are SGHAT and FQNNGV. This CDR3 is 15 amino acids long. Trimming left V 4 bases short and J 5 bases short, with 14 bases between. CDR3 DNA: TGTGCCAGCAGCTACAGAGGGAGAAGAACCGGGGAGCTGTTTTTT. Protein product: CASSYRGRRTGELFF.

This clonotype was recorded at least ten times. CDR3 loop: CASSLTGGGYNEQFF. In nucleotides, the CDR3 is TGTGCCAGCAGCTTAACCGGTGGCGGGTACAATGAGCAGTTCTTC. The chain carries TRBV11-2 and TRBJ2-1, with D perhaps matching TRBD2 (5 bases). The germline V gene encodes CDR1 SGHAT and CDR2 FQNNGV. There are 15 residues in the CDR3. Trimming pared 2 bases from V and 4 bases from J, leaving 12 bases between.

This clonotype was observed a handful of times. J is TRBJ2-3 and V is TRBV4-2; TRBD2 matches at 11 bases. The V and J ends lost 2 bases and 3 bases, in that order; junction bases with no gene match: 13. The CDR3 is 19 amino acids. In germline, CDR1 is LGHNA, CDR2 YNFKEQ. The CDR3 is CASSQWVAGGPVGTDTQYF. CDR3 bases: TGTGCCAGCAGCCAATGGGTAGCGGGAGGGCCGGTTGGGACAGATACGCAGTATTTT.

This rearrangement joins TRBV11-1 to TRBJ2-7, with TRBD2 matching 8 bases. Germline lookup yields CDR1 SGHAT and CDR2 FQDESV (reference sequence). The CDR3 is 14 residues long. Losses at the gene ends were 6 bases for V and 7 bases for J; bases not matched to a gene: 11. As DNA, the CDR3 is TGTGCCAGCAGTGAACGGGGGGGGGTGGAGGAGCAGTACTTC. Protein product: CASSERGGVEEQYF.

This clonotype was observed a handful of times. V and J are TRBV6-1 and TRBJ2-5; 8 nucleotides agree with TRBD2. This CDR3 spans 16 amino acids. J lost 7 bases, V lost 6 bases, and 16 bases had no gene match. Per the germline V gene, CDR1 is MNHNS and CDR2 is SASEGT. The CDR3 DNA sequence: TGTGCCAGCAGCTACAACCCGCGGGGGGAGGCAGTGACCCAGTACTTC. Encoded protein: CASSYNPRGEAVTQYF.

This rearrangement joins TRBV29-1 to TRBJ1-1, with D perhaps TRBD1 (5 bases). The CDR3 runs to 15 residues. The germline V and J ends were trimmed by 4 bases and 3 bases, with 18 bases remaining between them. CDR1 and CDR2 (germline): SQVTM, ANQGSEA. The CDR3 region is CSVAAGCGIYTEAFF. CDR3 in DNA: TGCAGCGTTGCGGCAGGGTGTGGAATATACACTGAAGCTTTCTTT.